The clone carrying this T cell receptor (beta chain) was detected once. These data are taken from a study of blood T cell repertoires in COVID-19. Study-wide context: Samples representing acute and convalescent COVID-19 were sourced from the United States, Italy and Spain. PBMCs, B-cell-depleted T cells, or T cells were the source of the cDNA or gDNA that made up the material.

In the original processing: Reference gene primer amplification gave nucleated cell count estimates. Sequencing was performed with immunoSEQ multiplex PCR; in TCRdb, only in-frame clones are kept and a portion is missing. That table furnishes V, J and clone size, whereas the DNA furnished D and trimming. This table holds about 59,000 clones, 70% to 85% found once. The CDR3 is 14 amino acids. With 5 bases clipped from V and 0 bases from J, the junction kept 4 bases outside the gene matches. The germline CDR1 and CDR2 sequences are SGHDT and YYEEEE. The chain couples TRBV5-6 to TRBJ1-2; 7 bases agree with TRBD1. This clonotype was obtained from a man of 80 years or more with acute or convalescent COVID-19. The sample consisted of peripheral blood. The CDR3, as DNA: TGTGCCAGCAGGGCGGGACAGACTAACTATGGCTACACCTTC. This gives the protein CASRAGQTNYGYTF. The full variable domain, its missing parts supplied by reference TRBV5-6 and TRBJ1-2, is DAGVTQSPTHLIKTRGQQVTLRCSPKSGHDTVSWYQQALGQGPQFIFQYYEEEERQRGNFPDRFSGHQFPNYSSELNVNALLLGDSALYLCASRAGQTNYGYTFGSGTRLTVV.